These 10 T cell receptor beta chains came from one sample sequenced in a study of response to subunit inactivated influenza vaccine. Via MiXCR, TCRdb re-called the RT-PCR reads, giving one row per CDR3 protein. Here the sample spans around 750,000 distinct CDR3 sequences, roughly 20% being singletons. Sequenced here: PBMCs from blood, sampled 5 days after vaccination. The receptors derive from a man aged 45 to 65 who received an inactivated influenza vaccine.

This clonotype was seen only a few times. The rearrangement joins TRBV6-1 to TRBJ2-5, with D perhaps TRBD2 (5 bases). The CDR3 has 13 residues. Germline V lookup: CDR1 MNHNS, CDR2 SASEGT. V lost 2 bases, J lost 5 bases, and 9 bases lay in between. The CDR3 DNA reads TGTGCCAGCAGTGAAAATGGCGGGGAGACCCAGTACTTC. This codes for CASSENGGETQYF.

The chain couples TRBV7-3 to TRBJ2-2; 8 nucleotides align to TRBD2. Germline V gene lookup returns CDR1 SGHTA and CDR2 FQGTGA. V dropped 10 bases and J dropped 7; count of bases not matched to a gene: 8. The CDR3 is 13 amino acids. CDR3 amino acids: CATRDLAGGELFF. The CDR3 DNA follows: TGTGCCACTCGGGACCTAGCGGGCGGGGAGCTGTTTTTT.

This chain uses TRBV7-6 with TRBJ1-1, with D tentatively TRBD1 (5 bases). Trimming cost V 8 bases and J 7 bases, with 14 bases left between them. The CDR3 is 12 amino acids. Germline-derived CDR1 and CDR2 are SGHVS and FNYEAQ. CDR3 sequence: CASRDGGDEAFF. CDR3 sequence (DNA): TGTGCCAGCCGGGACGGGGGGGATGAAGCTTTCTTT.

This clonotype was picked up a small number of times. The CDR3 protein is CASSYMERSGPHEQFF. CDR3 bases: TGTGCCAGCAGTTACATGGAGCGCTCTGGACCCCATGAGCAGTTCTTC. The chain is built from TRBV6-2 or TRBV6-3 and TRBJ2-1; D remains ambiguous. Trimming left V 2 bases short and J 8 bases short, with 19 bases between. The CDR3 extends over 16 amino acids. In germline, CDR1 is MNHEY, CDR2 SVGEGT.

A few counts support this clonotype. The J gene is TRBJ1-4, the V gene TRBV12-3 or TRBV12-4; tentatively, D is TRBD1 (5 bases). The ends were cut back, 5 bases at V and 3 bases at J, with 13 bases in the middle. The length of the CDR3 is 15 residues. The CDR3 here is CASSPGRGANEKLFF. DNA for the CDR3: TGTGCCAGCAGTCCCGGGCGGGGGGCTAATGAAAAACTGTTTTTT.

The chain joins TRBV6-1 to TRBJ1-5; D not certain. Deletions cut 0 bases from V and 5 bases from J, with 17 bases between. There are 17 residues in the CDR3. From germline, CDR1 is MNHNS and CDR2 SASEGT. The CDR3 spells CASSEALLGGLDQPQHF. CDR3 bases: TGTGCCAGCAGTGAAGCCCTTTTAGGAGGGTTGGATCAGCCCCAGCATTTT.

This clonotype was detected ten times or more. The CDR3 loop reads CASSLDWGNTEAFF. CDR3 DNA: TGTGCCAGCAGCCTAGACTGGGGGAACACTGAAGCTTTCTTT. The genes are TRBV7-2 and TRBJ1-1; D is uncertain. Germline assignment: CDR1 SGHTA and CDR2 FQGNSA. Trimming removed 5 bases from V and 1 base from J, with 11 bases in between. This CDR3 is 14 amino acids long.

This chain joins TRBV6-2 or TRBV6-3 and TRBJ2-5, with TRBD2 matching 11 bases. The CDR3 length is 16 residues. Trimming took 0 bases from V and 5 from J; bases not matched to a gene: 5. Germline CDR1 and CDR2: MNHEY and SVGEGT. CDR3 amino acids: CASSYSLAGGTETQYF. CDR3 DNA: TGTGCCAGCAGTTACTCTCTAGCGGGAGGAACTGAGACCCAGTACTTC.

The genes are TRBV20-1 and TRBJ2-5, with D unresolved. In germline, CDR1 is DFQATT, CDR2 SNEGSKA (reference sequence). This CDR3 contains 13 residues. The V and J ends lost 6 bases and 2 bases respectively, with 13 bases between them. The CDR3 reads CSATAVLQETQYF. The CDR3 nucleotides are TGCAGTGCAACTGCGGTCTTACAAGAGACCCAGTACTTC.

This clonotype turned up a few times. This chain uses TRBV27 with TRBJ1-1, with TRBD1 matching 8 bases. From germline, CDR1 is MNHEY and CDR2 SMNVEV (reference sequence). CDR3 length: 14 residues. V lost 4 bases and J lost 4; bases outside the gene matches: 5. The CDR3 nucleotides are TGTGCCAGCAGTTCTACAGGGGGTTCCACTGAAGCTTTCTTT. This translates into CASSSTGGSTEAFF.